The present T cell receptor beta chain was sequenced within a study of radiotherapy plus CTLA-4 blockade in lung cancer. Study in general: Among all patients, 15% to 20% showed objective responses, while about 30% had disease control. Study-wide results and limits: Tumor-origin TCR clones grew in blood after radiotherapy plus ipilimumab. The best prediction of response reportedly came from early blood T cell clone dynamics, with interferon-beta.

As for this clone: Its antigen is not known.

The data were produced by immunoSEQ multiplex PCR, yet TCRdb's version contains in-frame clones alone and is incomplete. The sample includes tens of thousands of clones, approximately 78% of them seen just once. V dropped 6 bases and J dropped 7 bases, with 13 bases sitting between them. Germline loops: CDR1 SGHTA, CDR2 FQGTGA. This CDR3 region has 14 residues. The starting material was peripheral blood, obtained from a patient treated with radiotherapy plus ipilimumab. The chain is built from TRBV7-3 and TRBJ1-6, with D possibly being TRBD1 (5 bases). The clonotype comes from a human donor with non-small cell lung cancer who had stable disease on radiotherapy plus ipilimumab. DNA for the CDR3: TGTGCCAGCAGTCCCGGGACCGTCAATTCACCCCTCCACTTT. Translating it yields CASSPGTVNSPLHF.